This entry features one TCR beta chain sequence. What it binds is not known. Splitting of each subset's genomic DNA was done evenly across several immunoSEQ plates. Measured with immunoSEQ multiplex PCR; TCRdb has only the in-frame clones, and not every one. This sample has fewer than 1 million clones; 90% to 97% occur once, and the top ten carry less than 0.25%. It was CD45RO-negative cells, positively selected for CCR7, that made up naive CD8 cells, with terminally differentiated effector memory CD45RA+ cells excluded. The sample is drawn from a study of shared clonotypes between healthy human individuals. About the study: For every donor, three CD4 naive, three CD4 memory, two CD8 naive and one CD8 memory plates were used. Notes on the study in general: Depth was large, yet rarefaction showed that sorted-subset sequencing was incomplete. Sequencing depth was a factor that was expected to affect clonotype sharing among donors.

The CDR3 is made up of 14 amino acids. CDR1 is SGHRS and CDR2 is YFSETQ in the germline V gene. J gave up 4 bases and V 3 bases, and 1 base lay outside the gene matches. The J gene is TRBJ1-1, the V gene TRBV5-1; 12 nucleotides align to TRBD1. The source is a man in his thirties or forties in good health. Sequenced: naive CD8+ T cells sorted from blood. The CDR3 is CASSWGQGATEAFF. In DNA form, the CDR3 reads TGCGCCAGCAGCTGGGGACAGGGGGCCACTGAAGCTTTCTTT. The whole variable domain, remainder taken from reference TRBV5-1 and TRBJ1-1, is KAGVTQTPRYLIKTRGQQVTLSCSPISGHRSVSWYQQTPGQGLQFLFEYFSETQRNKGNFPGRFSGRQFSNSRSEMNVSTLELGDSALYLCASSWGQGATEAFFGQGTRLTVV.